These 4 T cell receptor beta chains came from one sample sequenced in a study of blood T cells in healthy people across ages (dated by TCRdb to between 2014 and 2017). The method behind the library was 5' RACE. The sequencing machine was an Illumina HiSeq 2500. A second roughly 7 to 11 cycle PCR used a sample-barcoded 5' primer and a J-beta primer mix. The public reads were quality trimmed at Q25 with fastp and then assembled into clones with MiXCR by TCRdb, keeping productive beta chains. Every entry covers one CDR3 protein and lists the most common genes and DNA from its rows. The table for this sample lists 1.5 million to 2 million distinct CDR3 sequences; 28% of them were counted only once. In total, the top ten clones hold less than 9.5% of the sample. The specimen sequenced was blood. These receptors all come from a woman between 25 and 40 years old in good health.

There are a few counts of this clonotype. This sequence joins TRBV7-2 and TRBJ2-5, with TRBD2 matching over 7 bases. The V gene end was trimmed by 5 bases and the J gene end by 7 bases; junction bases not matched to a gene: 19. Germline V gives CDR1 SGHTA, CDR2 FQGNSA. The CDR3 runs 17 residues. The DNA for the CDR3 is TGTGCCAGCAGCCGAGCCCCCAGCGGGATTTCGGGAAGGACCCAGTACTTC. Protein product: CASSRAPSGISGRTQYF.

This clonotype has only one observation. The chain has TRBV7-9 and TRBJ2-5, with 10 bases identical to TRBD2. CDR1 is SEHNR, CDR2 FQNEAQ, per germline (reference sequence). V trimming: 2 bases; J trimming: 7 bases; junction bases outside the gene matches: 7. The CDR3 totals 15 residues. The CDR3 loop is CASSLRLAGVGTQYF. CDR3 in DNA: TGTGCCAGCAGCTTAAGGCTAGCGGGAGTGGGGACCCAGTACTTC.

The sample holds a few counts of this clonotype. CDR3 loop: CSAASWEYTDTQYF. CDR3 DNA sequence: TGCAGTGCTGCCTCATGGGAGTACACAGATACGCAGTATTTT. The rearrangement links TRBV20-1 to TRBJ2-3, with D possibly matching TRBD2 (5 bases). Per germline, CDR1 DFQATT and CDR2 SNEGSKA (reference sequence). The CDR3 runs 14 residues. Trimming stripped 5 bases from V and 2 bases from J, with 14 bases between.

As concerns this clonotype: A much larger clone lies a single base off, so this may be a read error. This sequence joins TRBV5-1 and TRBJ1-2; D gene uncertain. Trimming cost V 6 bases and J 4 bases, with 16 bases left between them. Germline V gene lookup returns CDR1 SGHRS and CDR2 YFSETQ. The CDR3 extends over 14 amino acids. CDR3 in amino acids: CASNPGQVGYGYTF. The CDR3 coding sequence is TGCGCCAGCAACCCTGGCCAGGTCGGCTATGGCTACACCTTC.